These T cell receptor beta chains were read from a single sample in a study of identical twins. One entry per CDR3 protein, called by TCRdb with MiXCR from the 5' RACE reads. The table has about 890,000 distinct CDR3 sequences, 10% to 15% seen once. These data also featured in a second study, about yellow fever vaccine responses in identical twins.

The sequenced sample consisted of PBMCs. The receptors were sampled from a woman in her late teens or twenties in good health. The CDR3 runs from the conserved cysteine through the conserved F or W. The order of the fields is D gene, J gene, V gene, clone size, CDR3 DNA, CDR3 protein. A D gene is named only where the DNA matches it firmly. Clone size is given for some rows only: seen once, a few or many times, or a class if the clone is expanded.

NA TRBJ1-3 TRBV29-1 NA TGCAGCGGTATTGGACAGTTAGGCACCATATATTTT CSGIGQLGTIYF
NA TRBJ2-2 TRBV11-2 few TGTGCCAGCAGCACCCAGGGAATCTCCGGGGAGCTGTTTTTT CASSTQGISGELFF
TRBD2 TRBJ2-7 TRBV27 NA TGTGCCAGCAGACTTCGGGGAGCGGGAGTTCGCTACGAGCAGTACTTC CASRLRGAGVRYEQYF
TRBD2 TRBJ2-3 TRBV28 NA TGTGCCAGCAGCACACTTGGACTAGCAGGAGATACGCAGTATTTT CASSTLGLAGDTQYF
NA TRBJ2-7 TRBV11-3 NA TGTGCCAGCAGCTTATGGCGGGCACCAACTTACGAGCAGTACTTC CASSLWRAPTYEQYF
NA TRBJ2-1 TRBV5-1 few TGCGCCAGCAGCTCCTCTAGCCAGTCCAGCTCCTACAATGAGCAGTTCTTC CASSSSSQSSSYNEQFF
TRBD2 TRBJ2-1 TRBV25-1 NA TGTGCCAGCAGTTTCAGGACTAGCGGTCCCTACAATGAGCAGTTCTTC CASSFRTSGPYNEQFF
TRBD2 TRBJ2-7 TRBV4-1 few TGCGCCAGCAGCCCAACTAGCGGGGGTTACTACGAGCAGTACTTC CASSPTSGGYYEQYF
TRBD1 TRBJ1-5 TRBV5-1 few TGCGCCAGCAGCCCCGAGGGACAGCCGAATCAGCCCCAGCATTTT CASSPEGQPNQPQHF
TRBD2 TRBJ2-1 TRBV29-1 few TGCAGCGTGGCCCGGGCGGGGGGGTACCCCTACAATGAGCAGTTCTTC CSVARAGGYPYNEQFF
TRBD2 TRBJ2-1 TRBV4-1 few TGCGCCAGCAGCCCGAAGACTAGCGCGTACAATGAGCAGTTCTTC CASSPKTSAYNEQFF